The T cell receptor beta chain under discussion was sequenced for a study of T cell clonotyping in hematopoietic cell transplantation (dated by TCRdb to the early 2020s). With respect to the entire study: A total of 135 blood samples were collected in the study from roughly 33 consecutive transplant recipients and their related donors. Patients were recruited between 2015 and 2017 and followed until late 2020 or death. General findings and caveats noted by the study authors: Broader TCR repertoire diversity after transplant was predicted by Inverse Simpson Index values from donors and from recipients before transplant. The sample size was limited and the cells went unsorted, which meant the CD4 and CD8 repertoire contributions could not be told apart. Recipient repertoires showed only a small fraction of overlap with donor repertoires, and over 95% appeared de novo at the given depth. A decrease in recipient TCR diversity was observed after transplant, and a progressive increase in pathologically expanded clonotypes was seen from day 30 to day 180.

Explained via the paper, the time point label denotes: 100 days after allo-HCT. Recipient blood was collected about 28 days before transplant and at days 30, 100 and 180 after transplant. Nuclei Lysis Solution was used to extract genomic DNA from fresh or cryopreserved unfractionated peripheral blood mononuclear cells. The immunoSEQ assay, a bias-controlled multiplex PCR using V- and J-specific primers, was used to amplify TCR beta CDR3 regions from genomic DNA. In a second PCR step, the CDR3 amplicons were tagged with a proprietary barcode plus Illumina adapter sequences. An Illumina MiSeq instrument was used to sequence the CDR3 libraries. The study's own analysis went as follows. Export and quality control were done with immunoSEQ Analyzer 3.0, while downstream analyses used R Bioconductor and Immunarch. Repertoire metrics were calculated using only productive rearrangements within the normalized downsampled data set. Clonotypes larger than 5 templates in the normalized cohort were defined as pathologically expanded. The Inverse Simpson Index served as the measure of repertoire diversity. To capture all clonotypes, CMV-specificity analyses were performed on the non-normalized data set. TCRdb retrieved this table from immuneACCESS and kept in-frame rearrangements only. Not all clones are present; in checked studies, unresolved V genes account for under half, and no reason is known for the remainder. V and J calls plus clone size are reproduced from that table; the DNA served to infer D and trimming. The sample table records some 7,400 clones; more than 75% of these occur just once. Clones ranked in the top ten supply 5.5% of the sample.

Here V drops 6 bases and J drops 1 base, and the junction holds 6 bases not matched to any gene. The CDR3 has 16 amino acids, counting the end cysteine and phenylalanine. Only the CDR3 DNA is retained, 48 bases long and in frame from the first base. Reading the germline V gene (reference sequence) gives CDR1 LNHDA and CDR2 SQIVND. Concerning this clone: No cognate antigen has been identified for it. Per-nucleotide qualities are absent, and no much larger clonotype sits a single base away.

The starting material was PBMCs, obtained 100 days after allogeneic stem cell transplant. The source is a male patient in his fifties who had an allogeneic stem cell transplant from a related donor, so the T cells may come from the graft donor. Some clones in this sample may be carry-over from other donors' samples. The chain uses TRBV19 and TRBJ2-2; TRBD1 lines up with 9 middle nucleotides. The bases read TGTGCCAGTAGGAAACCGGGACAGGGGAACACCGGGGAGCTGTTTTTT. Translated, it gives CASRKPGQGNTGELFF.